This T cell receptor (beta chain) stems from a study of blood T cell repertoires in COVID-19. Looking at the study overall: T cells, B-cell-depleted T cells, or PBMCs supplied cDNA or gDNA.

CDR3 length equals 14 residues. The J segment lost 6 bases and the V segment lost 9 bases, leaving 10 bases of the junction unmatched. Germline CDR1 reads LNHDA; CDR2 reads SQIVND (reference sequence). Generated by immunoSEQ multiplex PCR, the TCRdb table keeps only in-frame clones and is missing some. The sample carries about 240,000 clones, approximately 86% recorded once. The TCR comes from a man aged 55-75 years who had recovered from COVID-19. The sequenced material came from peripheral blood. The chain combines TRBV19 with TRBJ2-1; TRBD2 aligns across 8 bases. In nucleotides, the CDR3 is TGTGCCAGCGAAGCGGGGGTTGTAAGCAATGAGCAGTTCTTC. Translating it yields CASEAGVVSNEQFF.